This TCR beta chain is drawn from a study of CD8 T cells in ankylosing spondylitis. This clonotype was found a few times. Its antigen is unidentified. Study observations and caveats: Prior work had noted some motif variants in reactive arthritis blood and synovial fluid. Ankylosing spondylitis blood seemed to carry a telltale TCR beta motif made of several highly homologous variants.

This CDR3 is built from 14 residues. Unmatched junction bases numbered 4, after V lost 6 bases and J lost 3 bases. TCR beta libraries were made by quantitative 5'-RACE with molecular barcodes. TCRdb used MiXCR to reprocess the 5' RACE reads, holding one entry per CDR3 protein. The table includes fewer than 750,000 distinct CDR3 sequences, under 20% detected once. The clonotype was recovered from a male donor with ankylosing spondylitis. The sample taken for sequencing was blood, either unsorted or a sorted T cell fraction (not recorded which). The chain links TRBV12-3 or TRBV12-4 to TRBJ1-4; 7 bases align to TRBD1. The CDR3 region has the DNA TGTGCCAGCAGGTCGGGACAGTCTAATGAAAAACTGTTTTTT. Its translation is CASRSGQSNEKLFF.